This T cell receptor (beta chain) originates from a study of T-cell memory formation after mild COVID-19. Trimming stripped 6 bases from V and 2 bases from J, with 6 bases between. CDR3 size: 12 residues. The germline V gene encodes CDR1 SGHAT and CDR2 FQNNGV. TCRdb analysed the 5' RACE reads with MiXCR anew, one entry per CDR3 protein. Counted here are 58,000 or so distinct CDR3 sequences, approximately 30% occurring once; the ten biggest clones make up 35% to 45%. The table lists this clonotype with a few counts. This receptor was obtained from a man aged 18 to 30 who had mild COVID-19 (a few samples of this study predate the infection). Cell type and time point are not known. The sequencing input was PBMCs or a T cell subset sorted from them (not recorded which). The gene calls are TRBV11-2 and TRBJ2-3; D not certain. The CDR3 sequence is CASSHPTDTQYF. CDR3 nucleotides: TGTGCCAGCAGTCACCCCACAGATACGCAGTATTTT.